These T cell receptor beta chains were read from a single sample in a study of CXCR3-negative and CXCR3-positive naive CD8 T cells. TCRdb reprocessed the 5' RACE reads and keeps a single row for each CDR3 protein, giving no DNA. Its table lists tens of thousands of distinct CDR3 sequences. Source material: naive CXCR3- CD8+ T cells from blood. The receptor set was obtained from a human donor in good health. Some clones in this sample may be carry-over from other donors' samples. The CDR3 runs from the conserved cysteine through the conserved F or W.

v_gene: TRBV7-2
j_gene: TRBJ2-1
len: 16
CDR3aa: CASSFHYSALLTEQFF

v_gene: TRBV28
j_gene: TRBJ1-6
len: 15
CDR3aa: CASSLTGRGGSPLHF

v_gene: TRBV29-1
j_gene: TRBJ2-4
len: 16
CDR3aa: CSASGRTGDAKNIQYF

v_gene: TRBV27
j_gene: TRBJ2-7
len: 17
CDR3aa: CASTLSGTGYQTYEQYF

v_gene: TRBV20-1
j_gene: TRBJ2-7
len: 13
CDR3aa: CSANPLGDYEQYF

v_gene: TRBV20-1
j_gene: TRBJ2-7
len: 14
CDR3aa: CSARVSSISYEQYF

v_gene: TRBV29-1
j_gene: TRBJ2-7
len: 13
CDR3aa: CSAGGGSSYEQYF

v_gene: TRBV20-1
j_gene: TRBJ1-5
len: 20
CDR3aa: CSARDQVFRRGRALNQPQHF

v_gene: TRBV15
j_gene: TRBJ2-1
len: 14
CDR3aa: CAASPGTGDNEQFF

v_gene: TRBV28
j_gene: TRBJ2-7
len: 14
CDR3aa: CASSFGTGVEEQYF

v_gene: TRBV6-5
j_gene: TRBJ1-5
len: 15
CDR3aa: CASSSLRTGYQPQHF

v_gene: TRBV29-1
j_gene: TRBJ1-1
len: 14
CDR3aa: CSVAGTETNTEAFF

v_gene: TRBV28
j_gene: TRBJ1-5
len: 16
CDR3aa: CASRDKLAGTNQPQHF

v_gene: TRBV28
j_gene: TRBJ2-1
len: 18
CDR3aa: CASSFSEGGAWGYNEQFF

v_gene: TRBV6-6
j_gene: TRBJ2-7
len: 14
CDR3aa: CASSYQGPSYEQYF

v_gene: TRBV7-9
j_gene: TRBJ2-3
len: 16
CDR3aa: CASSLESAGGPDTQYF

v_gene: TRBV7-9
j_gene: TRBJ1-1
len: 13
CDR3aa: CASRPSGNTEAFF

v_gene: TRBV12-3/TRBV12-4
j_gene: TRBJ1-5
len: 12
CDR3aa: CASSPSGGPQHF

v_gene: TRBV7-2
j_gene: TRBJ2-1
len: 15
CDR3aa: CASSFRLVGNNEQFF

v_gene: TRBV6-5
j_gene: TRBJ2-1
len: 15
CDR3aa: CASSYTRDRYNEQFF

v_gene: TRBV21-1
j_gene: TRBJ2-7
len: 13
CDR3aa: CASRWQEPYEQYF

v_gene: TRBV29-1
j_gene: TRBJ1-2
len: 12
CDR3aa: CSVDTGPYGYTF

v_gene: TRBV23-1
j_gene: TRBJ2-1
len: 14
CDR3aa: CASSQPDVYNEQFF

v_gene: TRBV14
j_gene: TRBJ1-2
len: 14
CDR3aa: CASSDLHTSYGYTF

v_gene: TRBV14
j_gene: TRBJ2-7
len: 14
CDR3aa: CASSHPWRAYEQYF

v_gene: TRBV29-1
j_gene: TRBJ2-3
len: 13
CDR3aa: CSVDWDGRDTQYF

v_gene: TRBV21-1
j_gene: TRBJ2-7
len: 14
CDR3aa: CASRAGTRVCEQYF

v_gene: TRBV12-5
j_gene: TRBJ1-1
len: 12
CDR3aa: CASGFGVTEAFF

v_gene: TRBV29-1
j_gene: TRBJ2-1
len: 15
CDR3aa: CSVDFGRGPYNEQFF

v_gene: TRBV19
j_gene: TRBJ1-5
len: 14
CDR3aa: CASSVRDSNQPQHF

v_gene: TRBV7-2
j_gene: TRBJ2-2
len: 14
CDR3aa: CASSLGSTTGELFF

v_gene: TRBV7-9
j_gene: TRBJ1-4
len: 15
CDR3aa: CASSPRDRPNEKLFF

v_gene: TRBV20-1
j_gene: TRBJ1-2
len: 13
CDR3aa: CSTPGGLGDGYTF

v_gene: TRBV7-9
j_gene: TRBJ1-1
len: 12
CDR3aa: CASTPTDTEAFF

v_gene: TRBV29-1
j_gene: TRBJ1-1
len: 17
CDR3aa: CSVEVVKEGRVNTEAFF

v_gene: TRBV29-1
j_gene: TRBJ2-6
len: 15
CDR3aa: CSVEELVSGANVLTF

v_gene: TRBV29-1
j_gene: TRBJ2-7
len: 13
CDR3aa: CSAHWTGSYEQYF

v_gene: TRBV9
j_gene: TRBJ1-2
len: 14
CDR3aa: CASSAGTSNYGYTF

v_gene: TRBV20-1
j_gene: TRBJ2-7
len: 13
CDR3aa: CSATSGGGNEQYF

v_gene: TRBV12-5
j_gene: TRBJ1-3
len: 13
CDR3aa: CASGLVAGNTIYF

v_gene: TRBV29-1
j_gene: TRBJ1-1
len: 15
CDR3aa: CSVEGGGASDTEAFF

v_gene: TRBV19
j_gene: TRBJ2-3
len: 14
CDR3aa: CASRSGWSTDTQYF

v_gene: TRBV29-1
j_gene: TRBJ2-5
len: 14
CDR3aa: CSVEGASGIETQYF

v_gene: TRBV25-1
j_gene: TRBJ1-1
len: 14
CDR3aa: CASSEFSSGARPSF

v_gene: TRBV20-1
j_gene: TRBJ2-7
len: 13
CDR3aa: CSARGGAYYEQYF

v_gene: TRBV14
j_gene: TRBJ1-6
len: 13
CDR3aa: CASSQRGNSPLHF

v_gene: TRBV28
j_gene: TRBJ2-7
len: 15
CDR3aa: CASRQPGQGVHEQYF

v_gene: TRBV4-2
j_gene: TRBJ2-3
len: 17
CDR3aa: CASSQELAGLLTDTQYF

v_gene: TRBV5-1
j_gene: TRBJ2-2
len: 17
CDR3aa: CASSPTGTGRRTGELFF

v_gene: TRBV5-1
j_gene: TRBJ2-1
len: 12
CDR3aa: CASSFSGNEQFF

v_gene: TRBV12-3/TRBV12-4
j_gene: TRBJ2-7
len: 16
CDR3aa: CASRINTGPGGHEQYF

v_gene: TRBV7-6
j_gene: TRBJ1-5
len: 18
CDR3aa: CASSLAQSTSYSNQPQHF

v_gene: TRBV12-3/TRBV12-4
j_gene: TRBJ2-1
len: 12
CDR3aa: CASSPITHEQFF

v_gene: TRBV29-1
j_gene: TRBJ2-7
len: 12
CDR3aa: CSVEAGGYEQYF

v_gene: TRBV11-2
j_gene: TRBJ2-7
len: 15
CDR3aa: CASSLPGQGGYEQYF

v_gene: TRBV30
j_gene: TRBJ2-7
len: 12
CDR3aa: CAWKVTAYEQYF

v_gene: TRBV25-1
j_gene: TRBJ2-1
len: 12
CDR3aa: CASSGLNNEQFF

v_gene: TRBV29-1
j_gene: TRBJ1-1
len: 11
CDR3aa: CSVWGNTEAFF

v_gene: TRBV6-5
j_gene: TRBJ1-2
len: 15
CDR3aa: CASSYSKSGGYGYTF